This T cell receptor (beta chain) was obtained from a study of cytomegalovirus exposure and HLA in healthy donors. Whole-study results and caveats: Rarity held for most TCR sequences, but there were some public TCRs that occurred in many donors.

On this clone: Its antigen is still unknown.

There are 15 residues in the CDR3. Trimming removed 2 bases at V and 6 bases at J, with 16 bases between. Germline CDR1 reads SEHNR; CDR2 reads FQNEAQ (reference sequence). The donors belonged to the roughly 130-subject validation cohort, separate from the roughly 670-subject first cohort. Some clones are missing from TCRdb's copy, which holds only in-frame ones; the method was immunoSEQ multiplex PCR. The repertoire has roughly 180,000 clones, roughly 84% of them found once; the top ten carry approximately 7%. The receptor was isolated from a man between 18 and 29 years old in good health and CMV-seropositive. What was sequenced was PBMCs. The rearrangement joins TRBV7-9 to TRBJ1-1; D might be TRBD1 (5 bases). CDR3 sequence (DNA): TGTGCCAGCAGCTTAACCCAGGGAGGTCGCGCTGAAGCTTTCTTT. It translates to CASSLTQGGRAEAFF.